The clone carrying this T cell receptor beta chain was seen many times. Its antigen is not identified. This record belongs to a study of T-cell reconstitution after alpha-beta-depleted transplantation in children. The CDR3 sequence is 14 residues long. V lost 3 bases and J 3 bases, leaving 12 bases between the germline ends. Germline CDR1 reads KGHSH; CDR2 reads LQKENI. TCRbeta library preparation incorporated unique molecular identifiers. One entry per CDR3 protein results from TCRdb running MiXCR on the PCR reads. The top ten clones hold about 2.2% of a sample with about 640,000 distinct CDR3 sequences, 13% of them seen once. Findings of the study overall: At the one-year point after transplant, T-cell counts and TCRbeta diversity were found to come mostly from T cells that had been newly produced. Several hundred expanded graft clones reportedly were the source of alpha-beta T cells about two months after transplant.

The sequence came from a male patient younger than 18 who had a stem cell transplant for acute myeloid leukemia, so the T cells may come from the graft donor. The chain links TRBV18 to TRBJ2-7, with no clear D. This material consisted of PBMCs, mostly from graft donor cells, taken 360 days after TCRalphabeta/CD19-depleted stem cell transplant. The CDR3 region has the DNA TGTGCCAGCTCACCCAGTCAATTCAGCTACGAGCAGTACTTC. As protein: CASSPSQFSYEQYF. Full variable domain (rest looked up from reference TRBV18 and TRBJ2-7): NAGVMQNPRHLVRRRGQEARLRCSPMKGHSHVYWYRQLPEEGLKFMVYLQKENIIDESGMPKERFSAEFPKEGPSILRIQQVVRGDSAAYFCASSPSQFSYEQYFGPGTRLTVT.